The 16 T cell receptor beta chains below come from one sample, sequenced in a study of T-cell reconstitution after alpha-beta-depleted transplantation in children. Unique molecular identifiers were built into the TCRbeta library. From the PCR reads, TCRdb called clonotypes with MiXCR, one entry per CDR3 protein. This table has 420,000 or so distinct CDR3 sequences, approximately 11% appearing once. The starting material was PBMCs from the stem cell graft donor, obtained from the stem cell graft. The receptors originated from a human donor who donated a stem cell graft to a child with acute myeloid leukemia.

The V and J genes are TRBV5-8 and TRBJ1-1, with a weak D call TRBD1 (5 bases). Germline lookup yields CDR1 SGHTS and CDR2 YDEGEE. The germline V and J ends were trimmed by 4 bases and 2 bases, with 15 bases remaining between them. There are 15 residues in the CDR3. CDR3 in DNA: TGTGCCAGCAGCCTAGATTGGGGGGTTAACACTGAAGCTTTCTTT. Its translation: CASSLDWGVNTEAFF.

At least ten counts were recorded for this clonotype. DNA of the CDR3: TGTGCCAGCAGCCCTCCGGATCCGGATGGCAATCAGCCCCAGCATTTT. Its protein product is CASSPPDPDGNQPQHF. The rearrangement links TRBV6-2 or TRBV6-3 to TRBJ1-5; D not resolved. CDR3 length: 16 residues. Trimming pared 6 bases from V and 2 bases from J, leaving 17 bases between. Per germline, CDR1 MNHEY and CDR2 SVGEGT.

This clonotype has only a few counts. CDR3 region: CSVEWVGETQYF. CDR3 DNA sequence: TGCAGCGTTGAATGGGTTGGAGAGACCCAGTACTTC. V and J are TRBV29-1 and TRBJ2-5; the D is unclear. Trimming removed 2 bases from V and 4 bases from J, with 8 bases in between. From germline, CDR1 is SQVTM and CDR2 ANQGSEA. CDR3 length: 12 amino acids.

J is TRBJ2-1 and V is TRBV14, with D possibly being TRBD1 (5 bases). Trimming pared 0 bases from V and 0 bases from J, leaving 9 bases between. Germline V gene lookup returns CDR1 SGHDN and CDR2 FVKESK. This CDR3 spans 16 amino acids. The DNA for the CDR3 is TGTGCCAGCAGCCAAGACAAGGGGCTCTCCTACAATGAGCAGTTCTTC. This gives the protein CASSQDKGLSYNEQFF.

The rearrangement uses TRBV6-5 and TRBJ2-1, with 8 bases aligning to TRBD2. Germline V gene lookup returns CDR1 MNHEY and CDR2 SVGAGI. The CDR3 has 15 residues. The J segment lost 7 bases and the V segment lost 6 bases, leaving 11 bases of the junction unmatched. The CDR3 protein is CASRLLADVGNEQFF. CDR3 nucleotide sequence: TGTGCCAGCAGGCTACTAGCGGACGTGGGTAATGAGCAGTTCTTC.

Concerning this clonotype itself: At one of its ends the junction is not consistent with the germline gene, which may arise from a read error. As DNA, the CDR3 is TGTACCAGCAGCCAAGACGGGACAGGGGTATACGAGCAGTACTTC. Amino acid sequence: CTSSQDGTGVYEQYF. The chain employs TRBV4-2 and TRBJ2-7, with 10 bases identical to TRBD1. This CDR3 region has 15 residues. Germline V gene lookup returns CDR1 LGHNA and CDR2 YNFKEQ.

V is TRBV12-3 or TRBV12-4 and J is TRBJ1-1; 10 bases agree with TRBD1. The CDR3 covers 16 residues. The V gene end was trimmed by 6 bases and the J gene end by 5 bases; junction bases not matched to a gene: 12. CDR3 sequence: CASSPPRTGGETEAFF. The DNA for the CDR3 is TGTGCCAGCAGCCCTCCCAGGACAGGGGGAGAAACTGAAGCTTTCTTT.

The V call is TRBV30, the J call TRBJ2-7; 7 nucleotides line up with TRBD1. CDR1 and CDR2 (germline): GTSNPN, SVGIG (reference sequence). V was clipped by 0 bases and J by 10 bases; unmatched bases: 15. The CDR3 is made up of 15 amino acids. CDR3 sequence reads: CAWSVLLRFRQGQYV. The CDR3 nucleotides are TGTGCCTGGAGTGTACTTCTTAGGTTCCGACAGGGTCAGTACGTC.

This clonotype was counted only a few times. The chain links TRBV27 to TRBJ2-2; TRBD2 matches 7 bases. V shed 2 bases and J 4 bases; nucleotides not matched to a gene: 4. Germline CDR1 and CDR2: MNHEY and SMNVEV (reference sequence). This CDR3 is built from 15 residues. The CDR3 protein is CASSLAAGFTGELFF. DNA for the CDR3: TGTGCCAGCAGTTTAGCAGCGGGGTTCACCGGGGAGCTGTTTTTT.

There are many counts of this clonotype. This chain connects TRBV20-1 to TRBJ2-5; a possible D gene is TRBD2 (6 bases). This CDR3 has 13 residues. CDR1 and CDR2 from the germline V gene are DFQATT and SNEGSKA (reference sequence). Trimming took off 6 bases at V and 3 bases at J, with 14 bases between the two ends. The CDR3 loop is CSAPVAGKETQYF. For the CDR3, the DNA is TGCAGTGCCCCCGTGGCGGGGAAAGAGACCCAGTACTTC.

This clonotype was seen more than once but under ten times. This sequence joins TRBV20-1 and TRBJ2-2; the D call may be TRBD1 or TRBD2 (5 bases each). Germline V gene lookup returns CDR1 DFQATT and CDR2 SNEGSKA (reference sequence). The CDR3 totals 15 residues. Trimming left V 5 bases short and J 0 bases short, with 13 bases between. The DNA of the CDR3 is TGCAGTGCTTTCAGGGACGGCGCGAACACCGGGGAGCTGTTTTTT. Translating it yields CSAFRDGANTGELFF.

This clonotype has a handful of counts. The CDR3 sequence: CASKTGTASFGANVLTF. CDR3 nucleotides: TGCGCCAGCAAGACCGGGACAGCCTCCTTTGGGGCCAACGTCCTGACTTTC. The gene calls are TRBV5-1 and TRBJ2-6, with 7 bases aligning to TRBD1. Germline V gene sequence: CDR1 SGHRS, CDR2 YFSETQ. This CDR3 is built from 17 residues. V trimming: 6 bases; J trimming: 3 bases; junction bases outside the gene matches: 12. Using reference TRBV5-1 and TRBJ2-6 for the parts outside the CDR3, the full variable domain is KAGVTQTPRYLIKTRGQQVTLSCSPISGHRSVSWYQQTPGQGLQFLFEYFSETQRNKGNFPGRFSGRQFSNSRSEMNVSTLELGDSALYLCASKTGTASFGANVLTFGAGSRLTVL.

The sample holds a few counts of this clonotype. V usage is TRBV29-1 and J usage is TRBJ2-2; 9 nucleotides match TRBD2. CDR3 length: 13 residues. Germline V gives CDR1 SQVTM, CDR2 ANQGSEA. The junction had 4 bases not matched to a gene; V was cut back by 8 bases and J by 3 bases. The CDR3 loop is CSCIAGDTGELFF. CDR3 sequence (DNA): TGCAGCTGTATAGCGGGAGACACCGGGGAGCTGTTTTTT.

The table lists this clonotype with many counts. This chain uses TRBV6-4 with TRBJ2-1, with TRBD2 matching over 7 bases. Germline V gene sequence: CDR1 MRHNA, CDR2 SNTAGT. The V and J ends lost 4 bases and 9 bases, in that order; junction bases with no gene match: 12. The CDR3 is 15 residues long. The CDR3 sequence: CASSVLGGTSGEQFF. The CDR3 DNA follows: TGTGCCAGCAGTGTCCTGGGGGGGACGTCGGGTGAGCAGTTCTTC.

There are many counts of this clonotype. The chain joins TRBV12-3 or TRBV12-4 to TRBJ1-1, with D uncertain. The CDR3 consists of 12 residues. Trimming shortened V by 1 base and J by 3 bases, and 3 bases separated the two germline ends. Here the CDR3 DNA reads TGTGCCAGCAGTTTAGAGGACACTGAAGCTTTCTTT. It yields the protein CASSLEDTEAFF.

The V and J genes are TRBV5-4 and TRBJ2-3; D possibly uses TRBD1 or TRBD2 (5 bases each). CDR1 is SGHNT and CDR2 is YYREEE in the germline V gene (reference sequence). The CDR3 covers 20 residues. Trimming left V 3 bases short and J 2 bases short, with 28 bases between. CDR3 bases: TGTGCCAGCAGCTCTAGGGACCTTAACGCAAACGGGCGGTTCACAGATACGCAGTATTTT. Protein: CASSSRDLNANGRFTDTQYF.